These T cell receptor beta chains were read from a single sample in a study of cytomegalovirus exposure and HLA in healthy donors. The repertoire was sequenced with immunoSEQ multiplex PCR; TCRdb's copy has only in-frame clones and lacks some. The data hold roughly 98,000 clones, with approximately 74% observed a single time. The sample consisted of PBMCs. Receptor source: a female donor in good health and CMV-seropositive. Each CDR3 is given with its conserved first and last residue. The D gene is left open where the match is weak. A row's size may be missing; if present it is once, few, many or a size class.

clone_size	v_call	d_call	j_call	cdr3_nt	cdr3_aa
.	TRBV28	.	TRBJ2-3	TGTGCCAGCAGTTTAGCGGAGGACACAGATACGCAGTATTTT	CASSLAEDTDTQYF
.	TRBV4-1	TRBD1	TRBJ2-7	TGCGCCAGCAGCCAGGGACAGGGGACTGGCTCCTACGAGCAGTACTTC	CASSQGQGTGSYEQYF
.	TRBV4-1	.	TRBJ2-2	TGCGCCAGCAGCCAAGAGCGGGGGCGGAGGACGAAATCCAACACCGGGGAGCTGTTTTTT	CASSQERGRRTKSNTGELFF
.	TRBV19	.	TRBJ2-7	TGTGCCAGTAGGCTGACCGGGGAACGGAGCGAGCAGTACTTC	CASRLTGERSEQYF
.	TRBV10-3	TRBD1	TRBJ2-2	TGTGCCATCAGTGAGTGGACAGGGGTCACCGGGGAGCTGTTTTTT	CAISEWTGVTGELFF
.	TRBV28	TRBD2	TRBJ2-1	TGTGCCAGCAGTTACCGGGAGGGCCGAAATGAGCAGTTCTTC	CASSYREGRNEQFF
.	TRBV6-1	TRBD1	TRBJ1-5	TGTGCCAGCAGAGACAGGGGGTCCCAACGGCCCCAGCATTTT	CASRDRGSQRPQHF
.	TRBV30	TRBD2	TRBJ2-2	TGTGCCTGGACTTTAGCGGGGGGGACCGGGGAGCTGTTTTTT	CAWTLAGGTGELFF
.	TRBV29-1	.	TRBJ2-2	TGCAGCGTTGGGGGGCCTTGGGAGACCGGGGAGCTGTTTTTT	CSVGGPWETGELFF
few	TRBV25-1	.	TRBJ1-2	TGTGCCAGCAGTGCAGGACTTTATGGCTACACCTTC	CASSAGLYGYTF
.	TRBV10-1	TRBD1	TRBJ1-6	TGCGCCAGCAGACCGACCCTGACAGGGGATAATTCACCCCTCCACTTT	CASRPTLTGDNSPLHF
.	TRBV11-1	TRBD1	TRBJ2-2	TGTGCCAGCAGCGCATATACCGGGACAGGGGGAGCCGGGGAGCTGTTTTTT	CASSAYTGTGGAGELFF